These T cell receptor beta chains were read from a single sample in a study of shared clonotypes between healthy human individuals. Measured with immunoSEQ multiplex PCR; TCRdb has only the in-frame clones, and not every one. The sample lists approximately 1,000,000 clones; 78% were seen once. Sequencing used memory CD4+ T cells from PBMCs. The receptors stem from a man aged 18 to 30 in good health. Some clones in this sample may be carry-over from other donors' samples. The CDR3 runs from the conserved cysteine through the conserved F or W. D genes are given only for firm matches. Clone size is not always given. Where it is, it says once, few, many or a class for expanded clones.

clone size | D gene | J gene | V gene | CDR3 length | CDR3 DNA | CDR3 protein
few | . | TRBJ2-5 | TRBV7-2 | 14 | TGTGCCAGCAGGCTATCAGAGAGAGGGGAGACCCAGTACTTC | CASRLSERGETQYF
. | TRBD1 | TRBJ2-7 | TRBV6-1 | 15 | TGTGCCAGCAGCATCACAGGGGCCCCTACCTACGAGCAGTACTTC | CASSITGAPTYEQYF
. | . | TRBJ2-7 | TRBV7-9 | 12 | TGTGCCAGCAGCTTAGCGCAGGGCGAGCAGTACTTC | CASSLAQGEQYF
. | . | TRBJ2-2 | TRBV9 | 13 | TGTGCCAGCAGCGTTGATTGGACCGGGGAGCTGTTTTTT | CASSVDWTGELFF
. | TRBD1 | TRBJ2-7 | TRBV28 | 16 | TGTGCCAGCAGTTTATGGGTGACAGGGCCAACCTACGAGCAGTACTTC | CASSLWVTGPTYEQYF
. | . | TRBJ1-1 | TRBV2 | 14 | TGTGCCAGCAGTGAACAGGAAAAGAACACTGAAGCTTTCTTT | CASSEQEKNTEAFF
. | . | TRBJ2-2 | TRBV7-2 | 14 | TGTGCCAGCAGCTGGACAGTGAACACCGGGGAGCTGTTTTTT | CASSWTVNTGELFF
. | TRBD2 | TRBJ2-5 | TRBV5-1 | 15 | TGCGCCAGCAGCCCCTGGGGGGGGGATGTAGAGACCCAGTACTTC | CASSPWGGDVETQYF
many | . | TRBJ2-7 | TRBV10-1 | 12 | TGCGCCAGCAGTGAGCCGGGTACCGAGCAGTACTTC | CASSEPGTEQYF
once | . | TRBJ1-2 | TRBV9 | 13 | TGTGCCAGCAGCCCCTCGGGAGGGTCCGGCTACACCTTC | CASSPSGGSGYTF
. | . | TRBJ2-7 | TRBV4-2 | 13 | TGTGCCAGCAGCCAAGAAGGGTCCTACGAGCAGTACTTC | CASSQEGSYEQYF
. | . | TRBJ2-5 | TRBV7-2 | 14 | TGTGCCAGCAGCTTAGTCTTGCGGCAAGAGACCCAGTACTTC | CASSLVLRQETQYF
. | . | TRBJ1-2 | TRBV28 | 14 | TGTGCCAGCAGTTTGGGACCCGAGGTCTATGGCTACACCTTC | CASSLGPEVYGYTF
. | . | TRBJ2-7 | TRBV28 | 13 | TGTGCCAGCAGTTTATCCCCGAACTACGAGCAGTACTTC | CASSLSPNYEQYF
once | TRBD2 | TRBJ2-7 | TRBV5-1 | 16 | TGCGCCAGCAGCTTGGCCTCGGGAGGGACCTCCTACGAGCAGTACTTC | CASSLASGGTSYEQYF
. | . | TRBJ2-7 | TRBV7-9 | 12 | TGTGCCAGCAGCTTAATCGACCACGAGCAGTACTTC | CASSLIDHEQYF
once | . | TRBJ1-2 | TRBV14 | 13 | TGTGCCAGCAGCCTTCTCCTACAAGGGGGCTACACCTTC | CASSLLLQGGYTF
. | . | TRBJ2-3 | TRBV29-1 | 14 | TGCAGCGTTGAACCAGGGTTCGGCACAGATACGCAGTATTTT | CSVEPGFGTDTQYF
once | . | TRBJ1-3 | TRBV15 | 13 | TGTGCCACCAGCAGATTACGTGGAAACACCATATATTTT | CATSRLRGNTIYF
. | TRBD1 | TRBJ2-7 | TRBV5-1 | 14 | TGCGCCAGCAGCTTGGCAGGGACAGGCTACGAGCAGTACTTC | CASSLAGTGYEQYF
. | . | TRBJ2-5 | TRBV20-1 | 11 | TGCAGTGCTTCCGGGACCGAGACCCAGTACTTC | CSASGTETQYF
many | TRBD1 | TRBJ2-1 | TRBV4-2 | 16 | TGTGCCAGCAGCCAATTACGGACAGGGGCGCGTAATGAGCAGTTCTTC | CASSQLRTGARNEQFF
. | . | TRBJ1-2 | TRBV29-1 | 11 | TGCAGCGCCGCCGCGGGGGATGGCTACACCTTC | CSAAAGDGYTF
many | . | TRBJ1-1 | TRBV7-9 | 12 | TGTGCCAGCAGCTTCTGGGGCGGTGAAGCTTTCTTT | CASSFWGGEAFF
. | . | TRBJ2-5 | TRBV14 | 14 | TGTGCCAGCAGCCAAGATTCCGATGGGGAGACCCAGTACTTC | CASSQDSDGETQYF
. | TRBD1 | TRBJ1-4 | TRBV5-1 | 14 | TGCGCCAGCAGGCTAGGGACAGCGAATGAAAAACTGTTTTTT | CASRLGTANEKLFF
. | . | TRBJ1-3 | TRBV9 | 16 | TGTGCCAGCAGCGTAGGTGTCCGGGACTCTGGAAACACCATATATTTT | CASSVGVRDSGNTIYF
few | . | TRBJ1-5 | TRBV6-6 | 15 | TGTGCCGCCGGATCTGGGGACATTAGCAATCAGCCCCAGCATTTT | CAAGSGDISNQPQHF
. | . | TRBJ2-5 | TRBV4-1 | 15 | TGCGCCAGCAGCCAAGATCGCCCAGTTCAAGAGACCCAGTACTTC | CASSQDRPVQETQYF
. | TRBD2 | TRBJ2-7 | TRBV6-6 | 13 | TGTGCCAGCCAAGCGGGAGCAGACTACGAGCAGTACTTC | CASQAGADYEQYF
. | . | TRBJ2-6 | TRBV10-1 | 17 | TGCGCCAGCAGTGCGGGCAACCTAAACTCTGGGGCCAACGTCCTGACTTTC | CASSAGNLNSGANVLTF
few | TRBD1 | TRBJ1-2 | TRBV5-6 | 14 | TGTGCCAGCAGCGACCTCGACAGGGCGAATGGCTACACCTTC | CASSDLDRANGYTF
. | TRBD2 | TRBJ2-1 | TRBV6-5 | 15 | TGTGCCAGCAGGACTAGCGGAAACTCCTACAATGAGCAGTTCTTC | CASRTSGNSYNEQFF
once | . | TRBJ2-3 | TRBV5-1 | 13 | TGCGCCAGCAGCACCAGCCGGCCAGATACGCAGTATTTT | CASSTSRPDTQYF
many | TRBD1 | TRBJ2-7 | TRBV5-1 | 13 | TGCGCCAGCAGCCGAAGACAGGGTATTGAGCAGTACTTC | CASSRRQGIEQYF
. | . | TRBJ2-3 | TRBV28 | 17 | TGTGCCAGCAGTCCCACATCAGGAGGGGCGAGGACAGATACGCAGTATTTT | CASSPTSGGARTDTQYF